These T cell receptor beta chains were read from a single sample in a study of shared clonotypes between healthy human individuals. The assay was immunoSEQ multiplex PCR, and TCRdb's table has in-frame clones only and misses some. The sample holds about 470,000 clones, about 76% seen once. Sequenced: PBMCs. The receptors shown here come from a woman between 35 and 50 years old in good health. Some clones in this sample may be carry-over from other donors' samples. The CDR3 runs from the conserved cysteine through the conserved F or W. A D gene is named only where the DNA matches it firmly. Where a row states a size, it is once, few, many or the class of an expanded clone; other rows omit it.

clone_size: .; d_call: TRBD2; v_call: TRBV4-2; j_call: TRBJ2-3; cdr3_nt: TGTGCCAGCAGCCAAGATGAGGGAGGGCTTGGAGATACGCAGTATTTT; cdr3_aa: CASSQDEGGLGDTQYF
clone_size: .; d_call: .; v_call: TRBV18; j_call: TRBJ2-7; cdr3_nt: TGTGCCAGCTCACCACGACCGGGACAATACGAGCAGTACTTC; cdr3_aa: CASSPRPGQYEQYF
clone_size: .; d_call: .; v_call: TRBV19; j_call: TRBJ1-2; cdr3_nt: TGTGCCAGTAGGATGGAGGTTGCCTATGGCTACACCTTC; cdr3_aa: CASRMEVAYGYTF
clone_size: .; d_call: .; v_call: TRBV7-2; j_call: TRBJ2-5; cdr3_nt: TGTGCCAGCAGCTTCCTGGGCCAAGAGACCCAGTACTTC; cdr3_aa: CASSFLGQETQYF
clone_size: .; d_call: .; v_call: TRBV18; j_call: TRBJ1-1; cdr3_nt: TGTGCCAGCTCACCACGAAGTACCCTGAACACTGAAGCTTTCTTT; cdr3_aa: CASSPRSTLNTEAFF
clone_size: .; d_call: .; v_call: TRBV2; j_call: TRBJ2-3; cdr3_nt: TGTGCCAGCAGATCCCCCATGAGCACAGATACGCAGTATTTT; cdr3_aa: CASRSPMSTDTQYF
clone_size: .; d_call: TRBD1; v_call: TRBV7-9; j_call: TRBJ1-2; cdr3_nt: TGTGCCAGCAGCCAACCTAATGGGGGACAGGGGATCTCTGGCTACACCTTC; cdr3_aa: CASSQPNGGQGISGYTF
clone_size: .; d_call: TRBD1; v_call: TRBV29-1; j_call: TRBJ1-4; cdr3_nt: TGCAGCGTTGTAACAGGGGGGAATGAAAAACTGTTTTTT; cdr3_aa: CSVVTGGNEKLFF
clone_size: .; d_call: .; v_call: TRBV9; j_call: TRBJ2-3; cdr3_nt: TGTGCCAGCAGCGTGGCCACTAGTGCAGATACGCAGTATTTT; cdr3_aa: CASSVATSADTQYF
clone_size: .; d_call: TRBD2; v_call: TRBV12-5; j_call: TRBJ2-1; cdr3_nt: TGTGCTAGTGGTTCGGGGGAGGGCCGCAATGAGCAGTTCTTC; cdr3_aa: CASGSGEGRNEQFF
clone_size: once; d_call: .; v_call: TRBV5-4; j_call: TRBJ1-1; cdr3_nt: TGTGCCAGCAGCTTGGTGCACACTGAAGCTTTCTTT; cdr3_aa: CASSLVHTEAFF
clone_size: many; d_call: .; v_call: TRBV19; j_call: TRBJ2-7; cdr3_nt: TGTGCCAGTAGTATAACGCCCGGGGGCGAGCAGTACTTC; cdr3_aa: CASSITPGGEQYF
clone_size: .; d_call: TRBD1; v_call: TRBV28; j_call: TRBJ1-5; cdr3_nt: TGTGCCAGCAGTTTAGACAGGGGGCTACAGCCCCAGCATTTT; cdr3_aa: CASSLDRGLQPQHF
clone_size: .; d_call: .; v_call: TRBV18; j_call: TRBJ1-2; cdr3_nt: TGTGCCAGCTCACCAGACAGCAACTATGGCTACACCTTC; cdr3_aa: CASSPDSNYGYTF
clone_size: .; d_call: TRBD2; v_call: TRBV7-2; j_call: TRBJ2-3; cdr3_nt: TGTGCCAGCAGCACCCTGGGCGGGAGGGTGGCAGATACGCAGTATTTT; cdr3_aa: CASSTLGGRVADTQYF
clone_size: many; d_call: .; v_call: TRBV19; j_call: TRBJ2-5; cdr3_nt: TGTGCCAGTAGTCGCACAGGGCGGGAGACCCAGTACTTC; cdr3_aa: CASSRTGRETQYF
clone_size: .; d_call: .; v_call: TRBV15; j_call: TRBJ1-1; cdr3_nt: TGTGCCACCTCCCTCGGGGGATCTGTCACTGAAGCTTTCTTT; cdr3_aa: CATSLGGSVTEAFF
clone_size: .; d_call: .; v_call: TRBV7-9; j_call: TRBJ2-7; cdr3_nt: TGTGCCAGCAGCTTAGGCCGGGGGAGCTCCTACGAGCAGTACTTC; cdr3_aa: CASSLGRGSSYEQYF
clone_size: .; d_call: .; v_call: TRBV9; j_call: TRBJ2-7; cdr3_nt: TGTGCCAGCAGCGCAACGGGAGCAACCGAGCAGTACTTC; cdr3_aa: CASSATGATEQYF
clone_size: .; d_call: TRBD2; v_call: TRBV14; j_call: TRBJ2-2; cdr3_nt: TGTGCCAGCAGCCATCCCCGGTGGACTAGCGATTGGACCGGGGAGCTGTTTTTT; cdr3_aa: CASSHPRWTSDWTGELFF
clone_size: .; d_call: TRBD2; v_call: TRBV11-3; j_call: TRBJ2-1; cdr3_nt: TGTGCCAGCAGCCAGGGACTAGCGGGAGGGCCCTACAATAAGCAGTTCTTC; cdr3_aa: CASSQGLAGGPYNKQFF
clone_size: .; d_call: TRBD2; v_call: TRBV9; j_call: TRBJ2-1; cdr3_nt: TGTGCCAGCAGCGTAAGGACTAGCGGGTACAATGAGCAGTTCTTC; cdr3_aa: CASSVRTSGYNEQFF
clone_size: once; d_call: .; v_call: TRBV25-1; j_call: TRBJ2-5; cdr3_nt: TGTGCCAGCAGTGAATTGCCGGAGAAAGAGACCCAGTACTTC; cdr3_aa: CASSELPEKETQYF
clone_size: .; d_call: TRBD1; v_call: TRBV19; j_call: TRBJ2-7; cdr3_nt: TGTGCCAGTAGTCCTCGACAGGGAAGCAACGAGCAGTACTTC; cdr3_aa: CASSPRQGSNEQYF
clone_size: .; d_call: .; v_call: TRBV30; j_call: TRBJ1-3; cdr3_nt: TGTGCCTGGAGTGTCCCACTAAGGGTTTCTGGAAACACCATATATTTT; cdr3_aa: CAWSVPLRVSGNTIYF
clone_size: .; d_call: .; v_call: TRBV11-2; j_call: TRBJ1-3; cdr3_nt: TGTGCCAGCAGCCCGTCCCAGACGGACTCTGGAAACACCATATATTTT; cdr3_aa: CASSPSQTDSGNTIYF
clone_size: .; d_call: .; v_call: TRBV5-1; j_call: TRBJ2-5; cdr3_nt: TGCGCCAGCAGCTTGCTTCCGGACGGGGTAGAGACCCAGTACTTC; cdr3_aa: CASSLLPDGVETQYF
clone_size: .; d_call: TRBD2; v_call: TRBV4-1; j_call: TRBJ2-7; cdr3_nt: TGCGCCAGCAGTGATCCGGGGAGCGGGAGGCACTCCTCCTACGAGCAGTACTTC; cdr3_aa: CASSDPGSGRHSSYEQYF
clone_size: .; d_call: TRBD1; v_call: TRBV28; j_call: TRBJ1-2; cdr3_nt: TGTGCCAGCAGTTTAAGGACAGGCCACGATGGCTACACCTTC; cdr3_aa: CASSLRTGHDGYTF
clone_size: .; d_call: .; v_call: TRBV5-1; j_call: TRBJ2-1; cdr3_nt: TGCGCCAGCAGCCGGGGGCGGGAGCCCTACAATGAGCAGTTCTTC; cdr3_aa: CASSRGREPYNEQFF
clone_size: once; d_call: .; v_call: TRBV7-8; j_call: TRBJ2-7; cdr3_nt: TGTGCCAGCAGCTTGGGCAGGGGCGAGCAGTACTTC; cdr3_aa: CASSLGRGEQYF
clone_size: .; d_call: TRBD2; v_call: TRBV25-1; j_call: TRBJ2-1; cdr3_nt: TGTGCCAGCAGTGAATGGGGTAGCGGGACCAATGAGCAGTTCTTC; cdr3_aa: CASSEWGSGTNEQFF
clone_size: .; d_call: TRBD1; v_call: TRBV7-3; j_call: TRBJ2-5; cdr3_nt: TGTGCCAGCAGCCGGGACAGGGGCTTAGGAGAGACCCAGTACTTC; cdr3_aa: CASSRDRGLGETQYF
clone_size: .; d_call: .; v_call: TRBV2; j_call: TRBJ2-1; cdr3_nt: TGTGCCAGCAGTCCAAGCGGAACCCAGTTCTTC; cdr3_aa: CASSPSGTQFF
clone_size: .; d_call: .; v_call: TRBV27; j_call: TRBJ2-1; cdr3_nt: TGTGCCAGCAGCCCCAAAGAGCAGTTCTTC; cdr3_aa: CASSPKEQFF
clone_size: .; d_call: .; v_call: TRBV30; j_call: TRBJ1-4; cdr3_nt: TGTGCCTGGAGTTTGGGCGTTGGGGAAAAACTGTTTTTT; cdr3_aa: CAWSLGVGEKLFF